The TCR beta chain under discussion was sequenced for a study of blood T cells in healthy people across ages. Study results and limitations: Changes in expanded clonotypes were possibly confounded, as the CMV status of donors was unknown. More naive CD4+ cells and higher diversity were found in long-lived than in aged donors.

The CDR3 is 13 residues long. With 1 base clipped from V and 6 bases from J, the junction kept 2 bases outside the gene matches. Together with a sample-barcoded 5' primer, a J-beta primer mix was included in a second PCR lasting 7 to 11 cycles. A tag from a template-switch adaptor with 12 random nucleotides marked each cDNA molecule. TCRdb used MiXCR to reprocess the 5' RACE reads, holding one entry per CDR3 protein. The profile shows some 1.5 million distinct CDR3 sequences, roughly 28% of them singletons. In this sample, this clonotype turned up a few times. Its matching antigen is unknown. This clonotype originated in a woman aged 30 to 39 in good health. Sample: blood. V and J are TRBV12-3 or TRBV12-4 and TRBJ2-5, with TRBD1 matching over 7 bases. In DNA form, the CDR3 reads TGTGCCAGCAGTTTAGACAGGGGACAGACCCAGTACTTC. The encoded protein is CASSLDRGQTQYF.